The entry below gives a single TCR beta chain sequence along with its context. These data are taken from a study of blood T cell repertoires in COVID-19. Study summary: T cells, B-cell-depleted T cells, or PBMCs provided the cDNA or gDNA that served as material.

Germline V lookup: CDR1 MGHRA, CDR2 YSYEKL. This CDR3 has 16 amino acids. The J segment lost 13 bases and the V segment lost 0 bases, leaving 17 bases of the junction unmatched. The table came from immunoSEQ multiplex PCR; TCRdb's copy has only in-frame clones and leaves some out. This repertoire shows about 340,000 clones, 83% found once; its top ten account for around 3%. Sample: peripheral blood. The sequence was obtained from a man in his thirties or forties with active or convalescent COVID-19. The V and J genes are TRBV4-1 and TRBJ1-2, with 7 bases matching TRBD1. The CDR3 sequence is CASSQDDLGGPEVCTF. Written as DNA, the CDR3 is TGCGCCAGCAGCCAAGATGATCTAGGGGGCCCCGAGGTATGCACCTTC.